This record covers a single T cell receptor (delta chain). Its antigen is still unknown. A far larger clone lies a single base away; this is likely a read error. The CDR3 has 19 residues. The V gene's germline CDR1 is TSWWSYY and CDR2 QGS. TCRdb reanalysed the RT-PCR reads with CATT. Of some 470 delta-chain clones detected, roughly a sixth appear once; the ten largest clones hold approximately 56%. This entry belongs to a study of gammadelta T cells in human blood. Study-wide findings and caveats: Right after birth, innate γδ T cells reportedly expanded polyclonally after microbial exposure.

Sequencing was carried out using non-Vgamma9Vdelta2 gamma-delta T cells from adult blood. This chain links TRDV1 with TRDJ1, with 10 bases that match TRDD3. The source of this sequence is a human donor. The CDR3 DNA follows: TGTTCTCTTGGGGAACTTTGGGGGGATACGCATCGCCACACCGATAAACTCATCTTT. Encoded protein: CSLGELWGDTHRHTDKLIF.